The 24 T cell receptor beta chains given below trace back to one sample, sequenced in a study of T cell responses to AZD1222 COVID-19 vaccine. Clones were sequenced by immunoSEQ multiplex PCR, and TCRdb holds only the in-frame ones, with some missing. Found here are approximately 100,000 clones, roughly 87% of them singletons; the top ten hold over 4%. Sequenced here: peripheral blood, sampled on day 0 of AZD1222 vaccination. These receptors were taken from an adult in good health.

The V gene is TRBV2, the J gene TRBJ1-2, with 10 nucleotides matching TRBD1. The CDR3 spans 18 residues. Germline CDR1 SNHLY, CDR2 FYNNEI. V lost 7 bases to trimming and J lost 4 bases; unmatched junction nucleotides: 18. The CDR3 is CASNAGTGVPGGPYGYTF. The DNA for the CDR3 is TGTGCCAGCAATGCCGGGACAGGGGTTCCAGGTGGCCCCTATGGCTACACCTTC.

The chain carries TRBV14 and TRBJ1-6, with TRBD1 matching over 11 bases. In germline, CDR1 is SGHDN, CDR2 FVKESK. This CDR3 region has 16 residues. V lost 4 bases, J lost 9 bases, and 8 bases stayed unmatched. CDR3 loop: CASSPLGQGATSPLHF. In nucleotides, the CDR3 is TGTGCCAGCAGCCCTCTAGGACAGGGGGCAACTTCACCCCTCCACTTT.

This clone was counted once. The genes are TRBV19 and TRBJ1-5, with a possible D match to TRBD1 (5 bases). Germline CDR1 reads LNHDA; CDR2 reads SQIVND (reference sequence). V gave up 6 bases and J gave up 4 bases, with 13 bases separating them. CDR3 length equals 14 residues. The CDR3 spells CASRTGRTNQPQHF. In DNA, the CDR3 is TGTGCCAGTAGGACGGGACGGACAAATCAGCCCCAGCATTTT. The full variable domain, its missing parts supplied by reference TRBV19 and TRBJ1-5, is DGGITQSPKYLFRKEGQNVTLSCEQNLNHDAMYWYRQDPGQGLRLIYYSQIVNDFQKGDIAEGYSVSREKKESFPLTVTSAQKNPTAFYLCASRTGRTNQPQHFGDGTRLSIL.

This clone was recorded a few times. This chain links TRBV7-8 with TRBJ2-7; D may correspond to TRBD1 or TRBD2 (6 bases each). The V gene lost 6 bases and the J gene lost 5 bases, with 20 bases spanning the gap. Germline CDR1 SGHVS, CDR2 FQNEAQ. The CDR3 loop spans 15 amino acids. The CDR3 DNA follows: TGTGCCAGCAGGGGCCTGGGGGCGGGGATCCACGAGCAGTACTTC. The encoded protein is CASRGLGAGIHEQYF.

The V gene is TRBV4-3, the J gene TRBJ2-2; unclear D gene. The CDR3 contains 19 residues. V was pared by 0 bases and J by 4 bases, with 21 bases between. Germline lookup yields CDR1 LGHNA and CDR2 YSLEER. CDR3 sequence reads: CASSQEIGLVQPGTGELFF. Here the CDR3 DNA reads TGCGCCAGCAGCCAAGAAATCGGTTTGGTCCAACCGGGCACCGGGGAGCTGTTTTTT.

For this clone: The junction departs from germline at one end; a sequencing error may be responsible. The chain recombines TRBV7-7 with TRBJ2-2; D is possibly TRBD2 (6 bases). CDR1 and CDR2 (germline): SSHAT, FNYEAQ (reference sequence). The CDR3 spans 14 residues. The CDR3 loop is CASSQDGGGGELFF. In nucleotides, the CDR3 is TGTGCTAGCAGCCAAGACGGGGGTGGCGGGGAGCTGTTTTTT. Drawing the rest from reference TRBV7-7 and TRBJ2-2, the complete variable domain is GAGVSQSPRYKVTKRGQDVTLRCDPISSHATLYWYQQALGQGPEFLTYFNYEAQPDKSGLPSDRFSAERPEGSISTLTIQRTEQRDSAMYRCASSQDGGGGELFFGEGSRLTVL.

The chain joins TRBV10-3 to TRBJ1-2; 7 bases match TRBD1. In germline, CDR1 is ENHRY, CDR2 SYGVKD. Trimming at V came to 3 bases and at J to 8 bases, leaving 6 bases not matched to a gene. This CDR3 has 13 residues. DNA for the CDR3: TGTGCCATCAGTGAAAACAGGGGTGAGGGCTACACCTTC. Translation: CAISENRGEGYTF.

This clone is medium-sized by share. This chain links TRBV5-1 with TRBJ2-7; 8 positions match TRBD2. Trimming at V came to 6 bases and at J to 10 bases, leaving 12 bases not matched to a gene. The CDR3 is 13 amino acids. Germline values: CDR1 SGHRS, CDR2 YFSETQ. The CDR3, as DNA: TGCGCCAGCACAAGTTCACTAGCGGAGTCTCAGTACTTC. This codes for CASTSSLAESQYF.

The CDR3 loop reads CASSPGQAYGYTF. The DNA for the CDR3 is TGTGCCAGCAGCCCGGGACAGGCATATGGCTACACCTTC. This chain uses TRBV5-6 with TRBJ1-2; 8 positions agree with TRBD1. Germline V gives CDR1 SGHDT, CDR2 YYEEEE. The J segment lost 5 bases and the V segment lost 4 bases, leaving 4 bases of the junction unmatched. The CDR3 is 13 amino acids.

The genes are TRBV11-3 and TRBJ2-2; D is unclear. This CDR3 comprises 16 residues. Germline V gene lookup returns CDR1 SGHNT and CDR2 YENEEA. The V end lost 1 base, the J end lost 4 bases, and 13 bases lay between the germline ends. The CDR3 DNA reads as TGTGCCAGCAGCTTAGGCCTAGTCTCCACCACCGGGGAGCTGTTTTTT. Translated, it gives CASSLGLVSTTGELFF.

V gene TRBV27 combines with J gene TRBJ2-7; possibly TRBD1 for D (6 bases). Germline CDR1 MNHEY, CDR2 SMNVEV (reference sequence). CDR3 length equals 17 residues. The V and J ends lost 0 bases and 0 bases respectively, with 15 bases between them. The CDR3 coding sequence is TGTGCCAGCAGTTTATCGCAACAGGGTTACCTCTCCTACGAGCAGTACTTC. Translation: CASSLSQQGYLSYEQYF.

This rearrangement joins TRBV6-5 to TRBJ1-4; D remains unclear. V lost 6 bases, J lost 4 bases, and 9 bases lay in between. The CDR3 totals 13 residues. Looked up from germline, CDR1 is MNHEY and CDR2 is SVGAGI. Written as DNA, the CDR3 is TGTGCCAGCAGAGGCCAGAATAATGAAAAACTGTTTTTT. It codes for CASRGQNNEKLFF.

V gene TRBV19 combines with J gene TRBJ1-5; D is ambiguous. Germline V gene sequence: CDR1 LNHDA, CDR2 SQIVND (reference sequence). Trimming took off 1 base at V and 0 bases at J, with 10 bases between the two ends. This CDR3 spans 16 amino acids. Written as DNA, the CDR3 is TGTGCCAGTAGTATAGGGCAGGCGTTTAGCAATCAGCCCCAGCATTTT. It specifies CASSIGQAFSNQPQHF.

The chain joins TRBV4-3 to TRBJ2-1; weak D call: TRBD2 (5 bases). Deletions cut 4 bases from V and 3 bases from J, with 19 bases between. The CDR3 is 17 residues long. Looked up from germline, CDR1 is LGHNA and CDR2 is YSLEER. CDR3 bases: TGCGCCAGCAGCCCGACCTTAGCGCCGGGGAGCTACAATGAGCAGTTCTTC. This gives the protein CASSPTLAPGSYNEQFF.

V gene TRBV3-1 (or the pseudogene TRBV3-2) combines with J gene TRBJ2-7; 12 nucleotides line up with TRBD2. The ends lost 0 bases at V and 3 bases at J; junction bases unmatched: 12. This CDR3 contains 19 residues. Per germline, CDR1 LGHDT and CDR2 YNNKEL (reference sequence). The CDR3 bases are TGTGCCAGCAGCCAAGATCGGGGGGGGAAGGGACTAGCGGGCTACGAGCAGTACTTC. It yields the protein CASSQDRGGKGLAGYEQYF.

The chain recombines TRBV5-4 with TRBJ2-1; 8 positions agree with TRBD2. The J segment lost 5 bases and the V segment lost 4 bases, leaving 8 bases of the junction unmatched. The CDR3 covers 15 residues. The germline CDR1 and CDR2 sequences are SGHNT and YYREEE (reference sequence). The CDR3 nucleotides read TGTGCCAGCAGCCGGGGGGGTAGGAGCCACAATGAGCAGTTCTTC. It yields the protein CASSRGGRSHNEQFF.

The V and J genes are TRBV9 and TRBJ2-7; 12 bases match TRBD1. CDR1 SGDLS and CDR2 YYNGEE come from the germline V gene. The CDR3 runs 14 residues. J was trimmed by 6 bases and V by 3 bases; bases with no gene match: 4. The CDR3 DNA sequence: TGTGCCAGCAGCGGGGGACAGGGGGCGGGCGAGCAGTACTTC. It codes for CASSGGQGAGEQYF.

The V gene is TRBV7-2, the J gene TRBJ2-5; unclear D gene. CDR3 length: 13 residues. Looked up from germline, CDR1 is SGHTA and CDR2 is FQGNSA. Trimming removed 1 base at V and 2 bases at J, with 5 bases between. The CDR3 bases are TGTGCCAGCAGCTTAGGGCTACAAGAGACCCAGTACTTC. This encodes CASSLGLQETQYF.

The sample holds a few counts of this clone. The sample holds other DNA sequences that translate to the same CDR3. The chain employs TRBV19 and TRBJ2-7; D is perhaps TRBD2 (5 bases). The CDR3 runs 13 residues. Trimming pared 4 bases from V and 1 base from J, leaving 8 bases between. Germline CDR1 is LNHDA and CDR2 is SQIVND (reference sequence). The CDR3 protein is CASSTGNSYEQYF. The CDR3 DNA reads as TGTGCCAGTAGTACCGGGAATTCCTACGAGCAGTACTTC.

This chain uses TRBV3-1 (or the pseudogene TRBV3-2) with TRBJ2-7, with 7 bases aligning to TRBD2. After removal of 3 bases from V and 3 bases from J, the junction contained 5 bases not matched to a gene. The germline V gene has CDR1 LGHDT and CDR2 YNNKEL (reference sequence). CDR3 length: 14 residues. This chain's CDR3 is CASSQRSGVYEQYF. The CDR3 region has the DNA TGTGCCAGCAGCCAGAGAAGCGGGGTCTACGAGCAGTACTTC.

V usage is TRBV15 and J usage is TRBJ1-2; D not resolved. This CDR3 spans 17 amino acids. CDR1 and CDR2 from the germline V gene are LNHNV and YYDKDF (reference sequence). The germline V and J ends were trimmed by 3 bases and 1 base, with 18 bases remaining between them. Here the CDR3 DNA reads TGTGCCACCAGCAGCCATGGAGGGCAAAGTGATAACTATGGCTACACCTTC. It translates to CATSSHGGQSDNYGYTF.

J is TRBJ1-3 and V is TRBV3-1 (or the pseudogene TRBV3-2), with D perhaps TRBD1 (5 bases). The V gene lost 3 bases and the J gene lost 0 bases, with 6 bases spanning the gap. The CDR3 sequence is 14 residues long. Germline V gives CDR1 LGHDT, CDR2 YNNKEL (reference sequence). The CDR3 reads CASSQTDSGNTIYF. The CDR3 nucleotides read TGTGCCAGCAGCCAGACAGACTCTGGAAACACCATATATTTT.

This chain connects TRBV30 to TRBJ1-2; possibly TRBD1 for D (5 bases). CDR1 GTSNPN and CDR2 SVGIG come from the germline V gene (reference sequence). The V gene lost 8 bases and the J gene lost 5 bases, with 21 bases spanning the gap. The CDR3 is 14 amino acids. As DNA, the CDR3 is TGTGCCGCCAAAACCGGGACTGTAGAGTATGGCTACACCTTC. Translating gives CAAKTGTVEYGYTF.

The rearrangement joins TRBV28 to TRBJ2-1; TRBD2 might be the D (5 bases). Germline assignment: CDR1 MDHEN and CDR2 SYDVKM. This CDR3 spans 16 amino acids. Trimming cost V 4 bases and J 2 bases, with 15 bases left between them. In nucleotides, the CDR3 is TGTGCCAGCAGTTCCCCCCGAGAGCGGACCTACAATGAGCAGTTCTTC. Protein product: CASSSPRERTYNEQFF. Full variable domain (remainder filled in from reference TRBV28 and TRBJ2-1): DVKVTQSSRYLVKRTGEKVFLECVQDMDHENMFWYRQDPGLGLRLIYFSYDVKMKEKGDIPEGYSVSREKKERFSLILESASTNQTSMYLCASSSPRERTYNEQFFGPGTRLTVL.